These 23 T cell receptor beta chains share one sample of origin, sequenced in a study of cytomegalovirus exposure and HLA in healthy donors. The PCR had 60 Vbeta and 13 Jbeta primers. TCRdb's table, derived via immunoSEQ multiplex PCR, lists solely in-frame clones and lacks some. The table shows roughly 120,000 clones, with roughly 79% occurring only once. Sequencing was carried out using PBMCs. These TCRs come from a woman aged 30 to 39 in good health and CMV-seronegative.

J is TRBJ2-7 and V is TRBV5-1, with D perhaps TRBD1 (5 bases). The CDR3 sequence is 13 residues long. Germline V lookup: CDR1 SGHRS, CDR2 YFSETQ. Trimming pared 4 bases from V and 2 bases from J, leaving 10 bases between. CDR3 loop: CASSTGDTYEQYF. As DNA, the CDR3 is TGCGCCAGCAGCACAGGAGACACCTACGAGCAGTACTTC. The whole variable domain, filled in from reference TRBV5-1 and TRBJ2-7, reads KAGVTQTPRYLIKTRGQQVTLSCSPISGHRSVSWYQQTPGQGLQFLFEYFSETQRNKGNFPGRFSGRQFSNSRSEMNVSTLELGDSALYLCASSTGDTYEQYFGPGTRLTVT.

V and J are TRBV11-3 and TRBJ2-1, with 8 positions matching TRBD2. The CDR3 has 16 amino acids. Per the germline V gene, CDR1 is SGHNT and CDR2 is YENEEA. V shed 1 base and J 2 bases; nucleotides not matched to a gene: 4. The CDR3 region has the DNA TGTGCCAGCAGCTTAGGCGGGACTAGTACCTACAATGAGCAGTTCTTC. Translated, it gives CASSLGGTSTYNEQFF.

In nucleotides, the CDR3 is TGCGCCAGCAGCTTGTCAGGGAAAACGGACACCGGGGAGCTGTTTTTT. Amino acid sequence: CASSLSGKTDTGELFF. The genes are TRBV5-1 and TRBJ2-2, with a weak D call TRBD1 (5 bases). V lost 1 base to trimming and J lost 3 bases, with 13 bases between them. This CDR3 is 16 amino acids long. The germline V gene encodes CDR1 SGHRS and CDR2 YFSETQ.

The chain joins TRBV18 to TRBJ2-7, with 8 bases identical to TRBD1. Per the germline V gene, CDR1 is KGHSH and CDR2 is LQKENI. The V gene end was trimmed by 6 bases and the J gene end by 9 bases; junction bases not matched to a gene: 7. This CDR3 has 12 residues. The DNA for the CDR3 is TGTGCCAGCTCTGACAGGGGAGAATGGCAGTACTTC. It translates to CASSDRGEWQYF.

The chain couples TRBV7-2 to TRBJ1-2, with D perhaps matching TRBD1 (6 bases). CDR1 and CDR2 (germline): SGHTA, FQGNSA. V lost 5 bases and J 6 bases, leaving 13 bases between the germline ends. This CDR3 has 13 residues. Here the CDR3 DNA reads TGTGCCAGCAGCCTTCAGGGGTCGAATGGCTACACCTTC. Protein sequence: CASSLQGSNGYTF. The whole variable domain, filled in from reference TRBV7-2 and TRBJ1-2, reads GAGVSQSPSNKVTEKGKDVELRCDPISGHTALYWYRQSLGQGLEFLIYFQGNSAPDKSGLPSDRFSAERTGGSVSTLTIQRTQQEDSAVYLCASSLQGSNGYTFGSGTRLTVV.

The V call is TRBV5-5, the J call TRBJ2-7; 7 bases are shared with TRBD1. This CDR3 comprises 17 residues. After removal of 4 bases from V and 2 bases from J, the junction contained 15 bases not matched to a gene. Germline lookup yields CDR1 SGHKS and CDR2 YYEKEE (reference sequence). The CDR3 DNA reads TGTGCCAGCAGCCATGCCCTTGTTTGGGACAGACCCTACGAGCAGTACTTC. Amino acids: CASSHALVWDRPYEQYF. Complete variable domain (other parts from reference TRBV5-5 and TRBJ2-7): DAGVTQSPTHLIKTRGQQVTLRCSPISGHKSVSWYQQVLGQGPQFIFQYYEKEERGRGNFPDRFSARQFPNYSSELNVNALLLGDSALYLCASSHALVWDRPYEQYFGPGTRLTVT.

The rearrangement links TRBV16 to TRBJ2-3; D is perhaps TRBD2 (6 bases). The CDR3 covers 14 residues. CDR1 and CDR2 (germline): KGHSY, FQNENV. Trimming cost V 10 bases and J 2 bases, with 16 bases left between them. CDR3 region: CANTRDHATDTQYF. The CDR3 DNA is TGTGCCAATACGCGGGACCACGCCACAGATACGCAGTATTTT.

This clone was counted a few times. The CDR3 DNA reads as TGTGCCAGCAGTGGGGGAGGTTTGAACACTGAAGCTTTCTTT. This sequence encodes CASSGGGLNTEAFF. The chain recombines TRBV28 with TRBJ1-1; possibly TRBD1 for D (5 bases). This CDR3 has 14 residues. CDR1 is MDHEN and CDR2 is SYDVKM in the germline V gene. V was clipped by 5 bases and J by 0 bases, with 10 bases between them.

The V gene is TRBV5-1, the J gene TRBJ2-7; 15 bases match TRBD2. V shed 8 bases and J 2 bases; nucleotides not matched to a gene: 8. The CDR3 length is 16 residues. Germline CDR1 SGHRS, CDR2 YFSETQ. The CDR3 region is CASTPGLAGGTYEQYF. Here the CDR3 DNA reads TGCGCCAGTACACCGGGACTAGCGGGAGGTACCTACGAGCAGTACTTC.

This sequence joins TRBV6-5 and TRBJ2-2, with a tentative D call TRBD2 (6 bases). Per the germline V gene, CDR1 is MNHEY and CDR2 is SVGAGI. The CDR3 totals 13 residues. This CDR3 is CAIGTPNTGELFF. In DNA, the CDR3 is TGTGCTATCGGGACTCCGAACACCGGGGAGCTGTTTTTT.

The chain employs TRBV5-1 and TRBJ2-1, with D hard to call. In germline, CDR1 is SGHRS, CDR2 YFSETQ. Trimming removed 0 bases from V and 6 bases from J, with 7 bases in between. This CDR3 contains 13 residues. The CDR3 reads CASSLGTFNEQFF. CDR3 in DNA: TGCGCCAGCAGCTTGGGAACTTTCAATGAGCAGTTCTTC.

The chain combines TRBV28 with TRBJ1-5; 10 positions match TRBD1. The CDR3 extends over 19 amino acids. Per the germline V gene, CDR1 is MDHEN and CDR2 is SYDVKM. The J segment lost 2 bases and the V segment lost 7 bases, leaving 17 bases of the junction unmatched. The CDR3 is CASTPLGTGVPSGNQPQHF. The CDR3 region has the DNA TGTGCCAGCACCCCCCTAGGGACAGGGGTTCCGAGTGGCAATCAGCCCCAGCATTTT.

In this sample, this clone turned up once. The chain recombines TRBV5-4 with TRBJ2-6, with 9 positions matching TRBD1. The germline V gene has CDR1 SGHNT and CDR2 YYREEE (reference sequence). The CDR3 contains 19 residues. V trimming: 0 bases; J trimming: 0 bases; junction bases outside the gene matches: 7. The CDR3 DNA reads TGTGCCAGCAGCTTGGCCGGGACAGGGAGGAGCTCTGGGGCCAACGTCCTGACTTTC. Translation: CASSLAGTGRSSGANVLTF.

V is TRBV4-3 and J is TRBJ2-2; no clear D gene. Trimming removed 2 bases at V and 1 base at J, with 8 bases between. This CDR3 has 15 residues. Germline CDR1 LGHNA, CDR2 YSLEER. Written as DNA, the CDR3 is TGCGCCAGCAGCCAAATCAACATGAACACCGGGGAGCTGTTTTTT. Translation gives CASSQINMNTGELFF.

The rearrangement links TRBV29-1 to TRBJ1-2; D may be TRBD1 (6 bases). CDR3 length: 14 residues. The V end lost 0 bases, the J end lost 7 bases, and 15 bases lay between the germline ends. CDR1 is SQVTM, CDR2 ANQGSEA, per germline. The DNA of the CDR3 is TGCAGCGTTGAAGAACCCAGGGGACAAGGTGGCTACACCTTC. Protein sequence: CSVEEPRGQGGYTF. The whole variable domain, remainder taken from reference TRBV29-1 and TRBJ1-2, is SAVISQKPSRDICQRGTSLTIQCQVDSQVTMMFWYRQQPGQSLTLIATANQGSEATYESGFVIDKFPISRPNLTFSTLTVSNMSPEDSSIYLCSVEEPRGQGGYTFGSGTRLTVV.

The chain links TRBV28 to TRBJ2-1; 9 bases agree with TRBD1. The CDR3 runs to 15 residues. Germline CDR1 reads MDHEN; CDR2 reads SYDVKM. The J segment lost 4 bases and the V segment lost 5 bases, leaving 6 bases of the junction unmatched. The CDR3 DNA sequence: TGTGCCAGCAGTACCGGACAGGGGAATTACAATGAGCAGTTCTTC. Protein product: CASSTGQGNYNEQFF.

This rearrangement joins TRBV19 to TRBJ2-7; 11 positions agree with TRBD2. Germline lookup yields CDR1 LNHDA and CDR2 SQIVND (reference sequence). The V gene end was trimmed by 7 bases and the J gene end by 5 bases; junction bases not matched to a gene: 7. The CDR3 contains 14 residues. The CDR3 region is CASTLAGGIDEQYF. DNA of the CDR3: TGTGCCAGTACTCTAGCGGGAGGAATAGACGAGCAGTACTTC.

This rearrangement joins TRBV6-1 to TRBJ1-6; 9 bases match TRBD1. Trimming removed 1 base from V and 8 bases from J; junction bases left unmatched: 6. Germline lookup yields CDR1 MNHNS and CDR2 SASEGT. The CDR3 is made up of 16 amino acids. As DNA, the CDR3 is TGTGCCAGCAGTGAAGGGGGGACAGGGAGAGATTCACCCCTCCACTTT. Translation: CASSEGGTGRDSPLHF.

The chain links TRBV10-3 to TRBJ2-2; 12 nucleotides agree with TRBD2. CDR1 is ENHRY and CDR2 is SYGVKD in the germline V gene. There are 14 residues in the CDR3. Losses at the gene ends were 6 bases for V and 5 bases for J; bases not matched to a gene: 1. Written as DNA, the CDR3 is TGTGCCATCAGACTAGCGGGAGGTACCGGGGAGCTGTTTTTT. It specifies CAIRLAGGTGELFF.

This chain uses TRBV7-2 with TRBJ1-2; 12 positions agree with TRBD1. CDR3 size: 15 residues. V was pared by 6 bases and J by 7 bases, with 9 bases of the junction left unmatched. The germline V gene has CDR1 SGHTA and CDR2 FQGNSA. Here the CDR3 reads CASSQTGTGGGGYTF. The DNA of the CDR3 is TGTGCCAGCAGTCAAACCGGGACAGGGGGCGGTGGCTACACCTTC.

The rearrangement links TRBV28 to TRBJ1-6, with D hard to call. V was shortened by 2 bases and J by 5 bases, with 13 bases between the two germline ends. This CDR3 spans 16 amino acids. CDR1 and CDR2 (germline): MDHEN, SYDVKM. CDR3 sequence reads: CASSLGGGYDNSPLHF. The CDR3 DNA reads as TGTGCCAGCAGTTTAGGAGGAGGGTACGATAATTCACCCCTCCACTTT.

This chain joins TRBV7-9 and TRBJ2-1; 7 nucleotides match TRBD2. Germline CDR1 reads SEHNR; CDR2 reads FQNEAQ (reference sequence). The V gene end was trimmed by 2 bases and the J gene end by 1 base; junction bases not matched to a gene: 2. The CDR3 runs to 15 residues. This CDR3 is CASSLIAGSYNEQFF. In DNA form, the CDR3 reads TGTGCCAGCAGCTTAATAGCGGGTTCCTACAATGAGCAGTTCTTC.

The chain links TRBV11-3 to TRBJ2-1, with 13 bases aligning to TRBD2. V was pared by 2 bases and J by 7 bases, with 8 bases of the junction left unmatched. This CDR3 has 17 amino acids. Germline lookup yields CDR1 SGHNT and CDR2 YENEEA. In DNA, the CDR3 is TGTGCCAGCAGCTTACCCCACGGACTAGCGGGAGATAATGAGCAGTTCTTC. Residues: CASSLPHGLAGDNEQFF.